Below are 15 T cell receptor beta chains sequenced from a single sample in a study of shared clonotypes between healthy human individuals. Some clones are missing from TCRdb's copy, which holds only in-frame ones; the method was immunoSEQ multiplex PCR. Among about 1 million clones listed, about 75% were seen once. The sample consisted of memory CD4+ T cells sorted from blood. The subset is: CD45RA-negative fraction. These receptors were collected from a man aged 18-30 years in good health.

This chain links TRBV30 with TRBJ1-6; 7 bases align to TRBD1. Trimming took 7 bases from V and 7 from J; bases not matched to a gene: 13. Germline loops: CDR1 GTSNPN, CDR2 SVGIG (reference sequence). CDR3 length equals 15 residues. The CDR3 sequence: CAFIQGKSRNSPLHF. The CDR3 DNA is TGTGCCTTTATACAGGGGAAGTCGAGGAATTCACCCCTCCACTTT.

The V call is TRBV27, the J call TRBJ2-3; D is perhaps TRBD1 or TRBD2 (5 bases each). Deletions cut 0 bases from V and 2 bases from J, with 9 bases between. CDR1 and CDR2 (germline): MNHEY, SMNVEV (reference sequence). The CDR3 length is 15 residues. The CDR3 here is CASSLSGTFTDTQYF. The CDR3 bases are TGTGCCAGCAGTTTATCAGGGACCTTCACAGATACGCAGTATTTT.

This rearrangement joins TRBV27 to TRBJ2-7; D uncertain. V dropped 7 bases and J dropped 3 bases, with 16 bases sitting between them. This CDR3 contains 14 residues. Germline V gene data show CDR1 as MNHEY and CDR2 as SMNVEV (reference sequence). CDR3 DNA: TGTGCCAGCAAACTTGGACCCGACTTCTACGAGCAGTACTTC. Translating it yields CASKLGPDFYEQYF.

In regard to this clone: Within the sample, other DNA sequences also encode this same CDR3. The rearrangement uses TRBV5-1 and TRBJ2-2; D might be TRBD1 (6 bases). Germline CDR1 and CDR2: SGHRS and YFSETQ. V dropped 3 bases and J dropped 6 bases, with 9 bases sitting between them. CDR3 length: 13 residues. Here the CDR3 reads CASSSQGSGELFF. The CDR3 DNA reads TGCGCCAGCAGCTCACAGGGCTCCGGGGAGCTGTTTTTT.

This clone appeared a few times. The chain has TRBV18 and TRBJ1-1; D gene unclear. V was clipped by 4 bases and J by 4 bases, with 7 bases between them. Germline loops: CDR1 KGHSH, CDR2 LQKENI. CDR3 length: 12 residues. The CDR3: CASSLVSTEAFF. The DNA of the CDR3 is TGTGCCAGCTCACTCGTATCCACTGAAGCTTTCTTT.

This clone was observed many times. Other DNA sequences within the sample encode an identical CDR3. V and J are TRBV29-1 and TRBJ2-1; D uncertain. The length of the CDR3 is 13 residues. CDR1 is SQVTM and CDR2 is ANQGSEA in the germline V gene. V lost 3 bases to trimming and J lost 0 bases, with 6 bases between them. The CDR3 here is CSVEGSSYNEQFF. In DNA form, the CDR3 reads TGCAGCGTTGAGGGTAGCTCCTACAATGAGCAGTTCTTC.

The chain links TRBV2 to TRBJ2-1, with 9 bases matching TRBD2. Germline lookup yields CDR1 SNHLY and CDR2 FYNNEI. With V trimmed by 6 bases and J by 7 bases, 10 bases remained unmatched. This CDR3 is 15 amino acids long. The CDR3, as DNA: TGTGCCAGCAGCCCCAGGACTAGCGTTTGGAATGAGCAGTTCTTC. It encodes CASSPRTSVWNEQFF.

J is TRBJ1-2 and V is TRBV9; D is unclear. The CDR3 runs to 16 residues. V gave up 3 bases and J gave up 0 bases, with 15 bases separating them. The germline V gene has CDR1 SGDLS and CDR2 YYNGEE. The CDR3 sequence: CASSGTGLNSNYGYTF. DNA for the CDR3: TGTGCCAGCAGCGGTACCGGCCTCAACTCTAACTATGGCTACACCTTC.

The V call is TRBV21-1, the J call TRBJ2-5; the DNA was not used to check the table's D call, TRBD1. TRBV21-1 is given as a pseudogene. The CDR3 consists of 14 residues. CDR3: CASSKDRHQETQYF. CDR3 DNA sequence: TGTGCCAGCAGCAAGGACAGACACCAAGAGACCCAGTACTTC.

This rearrangement joins TRBV5-4 to TRBJ2-7, with TRBD2 matching 8 bases. Germline lookup yields CDR1 SGHNT and CDR2 YYREEE (reference sequence). The CDR3 extends over 14 amino acids. Losses at the gene ends were 4 bases for V and 3 bases for J; bases not matched to a gene: 6. The CDR3 is CASSTSGTSYEQYF. In DNA form, the CDR3 reads TGTGCCAGCAGCACGTCCGGGACTAGCTACGAGCAGTACTTC.

This clone was seen a few times. CDR3 in DNA: TGTGCCAGCAGCTCCCGGACAGGGGTCACTGAAGCTTTCTTT. Amino acids: CASSSRTGVTEAFF. V and J are TRBV11-2 and TRBJ1-1; 9 bases map to TRBD1. The CDR3 has 14 residues. CDR1 SGHAT and CDR2 FQNNGV come from the germline V gene. With 4 bases clipped from V and 4 bases from J, the junction kept 4 bases outside the gene matches.

The table lists this clone with a few counts. Other nucleotide sequences in the sample specify the same CDR3. The rearrangement uses TRBV5-4 and TRBJ2-2; 13 bases align to TRBD2. V dropped 4 bases and J dropped 6; count of bases not matched to a gene: 3. The CDR3 runs 15 residues. Per the germline V gene, CDR1 is SGHNT and CDR2 is YYREEE (reference sequence). CDR3 bases: TGTGCCAGCAGCCTGGGACTAGCGGGGTCCGGGGAGCTGTTTTTT. It is translated as CASSLGLAGSGELFF.

The chain recombines TRBV12-5 with TRBJ2-3, with TRBD2 matching over 7 bases. Germline loops: CDR1 LGHNT, CDR2 FRNRAP. The CDR3 has 14 residues. J lost 8 bases, V lost 1 base, and 6 bases had no gene match. The chain's CDR3 is CASGLETASGTQYF. The CDR3 bases are TGTGCTAGTGGTTTGGAAACCGCTAGCGGTACGCAGTATTTT.

This sequence joins TRBV28 and TRBJ1-1; D gene ambiguous. V was shortened by 3 bases and J by 2 bases, with 7 bases between the two germline ends. This CDR3 region has 13 residues. Germline V CDR1 and CDR2: MDHEN, SYDVKM. The CDR3 sequence is CASSFQTNTEAFF. The DNA of the CDR3 is TGTGCCAGCAGTTTCCAGACAAACACTGAAGCTTTCTTT.

V gene TRBV6-7 combines with J gene TRBJ2-1, with 9 nucleotides matching TRBD1. TRBV6-7 is reported as an ORF; its role is uncertain. This CDR3 is 20 amino acids long. The trim removed 1 base at V and 4 bases at J, leaving 17 bases unmatched. CDR3 loop: CASSYWGTGRRVPLYNEQFF. The CDR3, as DNA: TGTGCCAGCAGTTACTGGGGGACAGGGAGACGGGTACCACTTTACAATGAGCAGTTCTTC.